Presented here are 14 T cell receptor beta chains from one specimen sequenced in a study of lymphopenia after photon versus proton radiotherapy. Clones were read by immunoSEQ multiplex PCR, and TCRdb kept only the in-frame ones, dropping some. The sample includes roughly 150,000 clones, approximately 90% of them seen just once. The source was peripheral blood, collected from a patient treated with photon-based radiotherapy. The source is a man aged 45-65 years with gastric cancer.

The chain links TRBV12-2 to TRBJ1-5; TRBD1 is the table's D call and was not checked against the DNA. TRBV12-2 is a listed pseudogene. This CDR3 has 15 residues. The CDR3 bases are TGTGCAAGTCGCTTAGCCAGGGTGAAAAATCAGCCCCAGCATTTT. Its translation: CASRLARVKNQPQHF.

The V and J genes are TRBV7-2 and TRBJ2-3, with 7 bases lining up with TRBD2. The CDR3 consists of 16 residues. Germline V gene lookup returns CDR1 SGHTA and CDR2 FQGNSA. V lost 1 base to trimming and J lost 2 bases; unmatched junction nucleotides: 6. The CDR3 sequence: CASSLVTSGITDTQYF. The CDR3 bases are TGTGCCAGCAGCTTAGTAACCAGCGGGATCACAGATACGCAGTATTTT. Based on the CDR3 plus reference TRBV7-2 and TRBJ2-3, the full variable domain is GAGVSQSPSNKVTEKGKDVELRCDPISGHTALYWYRQSLGQGLEFLIYFQGNSAPDKSGLPSDRFSAERTGGSVSTLTIQRTQQEDSAVYLCASSLVTSGITDTQYFGPGTRLTVL.

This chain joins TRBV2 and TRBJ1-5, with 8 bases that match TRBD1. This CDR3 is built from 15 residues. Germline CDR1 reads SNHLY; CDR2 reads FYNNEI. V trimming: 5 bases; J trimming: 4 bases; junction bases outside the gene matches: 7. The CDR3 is CASSYGTGGNQPQHF. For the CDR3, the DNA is TGTGCCAGCAGTTACGGGACAGGTGGTAATCAGCCCCAGCATTTT.

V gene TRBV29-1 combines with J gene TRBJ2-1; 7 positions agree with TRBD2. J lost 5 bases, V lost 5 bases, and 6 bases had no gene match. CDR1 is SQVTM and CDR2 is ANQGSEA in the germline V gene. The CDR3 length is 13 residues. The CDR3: CSVLSSGHNEQFF. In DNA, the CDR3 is TGCAGCGTTTTATCTAGCGGACACAATGAGCAGTTCTTC.

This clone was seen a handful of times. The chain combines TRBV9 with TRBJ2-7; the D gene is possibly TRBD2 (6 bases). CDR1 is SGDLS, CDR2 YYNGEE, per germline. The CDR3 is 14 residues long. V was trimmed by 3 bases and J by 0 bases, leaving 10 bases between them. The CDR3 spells CASSEGLTSYEQYF. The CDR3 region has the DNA TGTGCCAGCAGCGAGGGACTGACCTCCTACGAGCAGTACTTC. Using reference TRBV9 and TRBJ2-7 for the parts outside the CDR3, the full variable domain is DSGVTQTPKHLITATGQRVTLRCSPRSGDLSVYWYQQSLDQGLQFLIQYYNGEERAKGNILERFSAQQFPDLHSELNLSSLELGDSALYFCASSEGLTSYEQYFGPGTRLTVT.

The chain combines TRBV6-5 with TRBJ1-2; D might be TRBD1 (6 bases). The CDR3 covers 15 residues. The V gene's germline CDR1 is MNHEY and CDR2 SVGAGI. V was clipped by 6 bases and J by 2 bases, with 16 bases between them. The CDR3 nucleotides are TGTGCCAGCAGCCTAGTGGAAGGGGGGAACTATGGCTACACCTTC. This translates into CASSLVEGGNYGYTF.

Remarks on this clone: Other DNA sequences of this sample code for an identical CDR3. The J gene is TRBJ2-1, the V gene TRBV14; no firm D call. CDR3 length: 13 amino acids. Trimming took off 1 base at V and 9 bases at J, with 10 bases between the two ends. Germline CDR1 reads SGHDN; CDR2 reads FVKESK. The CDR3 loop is CASSQVSLGEQFF. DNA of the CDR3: TGTGCCAGCAGCCAAGTCTCCCTCGGTGAGCAGTTCTTC.

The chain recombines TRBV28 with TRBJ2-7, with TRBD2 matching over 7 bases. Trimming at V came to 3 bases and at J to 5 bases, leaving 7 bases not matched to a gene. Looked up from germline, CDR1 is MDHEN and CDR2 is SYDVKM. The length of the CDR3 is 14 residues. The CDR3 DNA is TGTGCCAGCAGTTTTGGCGGGAGCCCCCACGAGCAGTACTTC. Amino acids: CASSFGGSPHEQYF.

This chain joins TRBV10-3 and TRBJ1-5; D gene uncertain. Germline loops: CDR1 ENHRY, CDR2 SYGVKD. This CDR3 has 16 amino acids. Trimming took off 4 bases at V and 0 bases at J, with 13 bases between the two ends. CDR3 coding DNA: TGTGCCATCAGTGTCGGGCCAGCTTATAGCAATCAGCCCCAGCATTTT. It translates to CAISVGPAYSNQPQHF.

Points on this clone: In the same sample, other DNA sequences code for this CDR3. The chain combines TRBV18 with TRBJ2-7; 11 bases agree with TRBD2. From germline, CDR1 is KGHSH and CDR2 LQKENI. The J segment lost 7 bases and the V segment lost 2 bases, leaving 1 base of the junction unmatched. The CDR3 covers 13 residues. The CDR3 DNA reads TGTGCCAGCTCACCAAGACTAGCGGGGGAGCAGTACTTC. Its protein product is CASSPRLAGEQYF.

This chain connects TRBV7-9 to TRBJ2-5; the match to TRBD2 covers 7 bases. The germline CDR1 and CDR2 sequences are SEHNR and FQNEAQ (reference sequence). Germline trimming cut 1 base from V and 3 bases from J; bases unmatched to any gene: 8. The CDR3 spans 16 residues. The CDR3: CASSLGLADKKETQYF. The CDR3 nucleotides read TGTGCCAGCAGCTTAGGGCTAGCGGATAAGAAAGAGACCCAGTACTTC.

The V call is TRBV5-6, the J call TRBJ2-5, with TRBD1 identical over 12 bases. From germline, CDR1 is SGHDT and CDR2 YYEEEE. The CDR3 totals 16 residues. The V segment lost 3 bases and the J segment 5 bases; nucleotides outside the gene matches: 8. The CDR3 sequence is CASSSRDRGHRETQYF. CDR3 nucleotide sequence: TGTGCCAGCAGCTCCCGGGACAGGGGGCATCGGGAGACCCAGTACTTC.

CDR3 in amino acids: CASSGTGGGEWTKNIQYF. In DNA, the CDR3 is TGTGCCAGTAGCGGGACAGGGGGCGGGGAATGGACCAAAAACATTCAGTACTTC. The V gene is TRBV19, the J gene TRBJ2-4; TRBD1 matches 12 bases. The CDR3 is 18 residues long. Germline V gene lookup returns CDR1 LNHDA and CDR2 SQIVND (reference sequence). V lost 6 bases to trimming and J lost 2 bases; unmatched junction nucleotides: 11.

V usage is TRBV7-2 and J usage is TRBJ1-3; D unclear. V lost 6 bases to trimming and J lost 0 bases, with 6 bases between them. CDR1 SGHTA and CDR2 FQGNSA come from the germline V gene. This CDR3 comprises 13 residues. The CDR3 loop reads CASSGISGNTIYF. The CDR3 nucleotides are TGTGCCAGCAGTGGAATCTCTGGAAACACCATATATTTT.